The T cell receptor (beta chain) described here comes from a study of cytomegalovirus exposure and HLA in healthy donors. The CDR3 covers 13 residues. Trimming stripped 5 bases from V and 0 bases from J, with 8 bases between. CDR1 and CDR2 from the germline V gene are SGHTA and FQGTGA. The PCR used 60 Vbeta and 13 Jbeta primers. Measured with immunoSEQ multiplex PCR; TCRdb has only the in-frame clones, and not every one. The sample contains some 150,000 clones, 76% of which appear only once. General study results and limits: It was reported that TCR beta sequences correctly inferred the HLA-A and HLA-B alleles for most subjects.

In regard to this clone: Its antigen is unidentified.

This TCR came from a female donor in good health and CMV-seropositive. V usage is TRBV7-3 and J usage is TRBJ2-7, with D tentatively TRBD1 (6 bases). Sequenced: PBMCs. This chain's CDR3 is CASSRGTSYEQYF. The CDR3 DNA sequence: TGTGCCAGCAGCAGGGGGACCTCCTACGAGCAGTACTTC.